This TCR beta chain was identified during a study of T cell changes during pregnancy in multiple sclerosis. Sequencing was performed with immunoSEQ multiplex PCR; in TCRdb, only in-frame clones are kept and a portion is missing. The sample has tens of thousands of clones, less than 90% seen once. Trimming removed 5 bases from V and 2 bases from J; junction bases left unmatched: 4. This CDR3 has 15 residues. The germline gives CDR1 MNHEY, CDR2 SVGAGI. The gene calls are TRBV6-5 and TRBJ2-3, with 10 bases lining up with TRBD1. This receptor was obtained from a female donor with multiple sclerosis, enrolled in a pregnancy study. The starting material was CD4+ T cells from peripheral blood mononuclear cells, obtained in the third trimester of pregnancy. The CDR3 spells CASSKRQGATDTQYF. The CDR3 nucleotides read TGTGCCAGCAGTAAGCGACAGGGGGCCACAGATACGCAGTATTTT.